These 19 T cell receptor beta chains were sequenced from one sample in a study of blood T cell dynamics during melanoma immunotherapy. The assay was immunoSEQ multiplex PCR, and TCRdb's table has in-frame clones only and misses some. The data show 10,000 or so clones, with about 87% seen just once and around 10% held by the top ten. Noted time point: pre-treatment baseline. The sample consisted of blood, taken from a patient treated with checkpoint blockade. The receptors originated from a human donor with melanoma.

DNA of the CDR3: TGTGCCACCCGAGACTGGACTAGCGGGAGCACAGATACGCAGTATTTT. Translation gives CATRDWTSGSTDTQYF. The chain recombines TRBV19 with TRBJ2-3, with 11 bases matching TRBD2. With V trimmed by 10 bases and J by 0 bases, 9 bases remained unmatched. Germline assignment: CDR1 LNHDA and CDR2 SQIVND (reference sequence). The CDR3 is made up of 16 amino acids. The full variable domain, with the rest looked up from reference TRBV19 and TRBJ2-3, is DGGITQSPKYLFRKEGQNVTLSCEQNLNHDAMYWYRQDPGQGLRLIYYSQIVNDFQKGDIAEGYSVSREKKESFPLTVTSAQKNPTAFYLCATRDWTSGSTDTQYFGPGTRLTVL.

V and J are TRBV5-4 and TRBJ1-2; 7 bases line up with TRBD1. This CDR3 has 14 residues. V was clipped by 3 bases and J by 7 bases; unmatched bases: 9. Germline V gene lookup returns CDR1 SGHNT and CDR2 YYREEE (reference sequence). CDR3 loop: CASSSRQGEVGYTF. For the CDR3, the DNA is TGTGCCAGCAGCTCTAGACAGGGTGAGGTTGGCTACACCTTC.

DNA of the CDR3: TGTGCCATCAGTGTTTCCTCGGATCTCTATAATTCACCCCTCCACTTT. As protein: CAISVSSDLYNSPLHF. The chain uses TRBV10-3 and TRBJ1-6; the D is unclear. The CDR3 loop spans 16 amino acids. Trimming pared 4 bases from V and 3 bases from J, leaving 13 bases between. CDR1 is ENHRY, CDR2 SYGVKD, per germline.

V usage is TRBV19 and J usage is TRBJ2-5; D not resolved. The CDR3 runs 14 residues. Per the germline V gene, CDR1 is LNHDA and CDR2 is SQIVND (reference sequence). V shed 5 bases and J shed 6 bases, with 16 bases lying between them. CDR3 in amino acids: CASSYRGIGQTQYF. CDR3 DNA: TGTGCCAGTAGTTATAGAGGAATTGGGCAGACCCAGTACTTC.

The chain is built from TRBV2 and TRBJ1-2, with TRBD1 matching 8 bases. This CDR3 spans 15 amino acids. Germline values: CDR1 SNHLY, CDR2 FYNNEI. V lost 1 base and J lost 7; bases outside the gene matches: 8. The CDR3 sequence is CASSEGQGAIRGYTF. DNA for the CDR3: TGTGCCAGCAGTGAAGGCCAGGGGGCGATCCGTGGCTACACCTTC.

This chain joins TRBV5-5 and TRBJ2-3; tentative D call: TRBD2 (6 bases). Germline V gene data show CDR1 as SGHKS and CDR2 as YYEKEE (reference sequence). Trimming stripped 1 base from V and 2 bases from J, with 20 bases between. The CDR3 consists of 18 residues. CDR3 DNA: TGTGCCAGCAGCTTGCCCTCCCTTGGGGGGAAAGTCACAGATACGCAGTATTTT. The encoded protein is CASSLPSLGGKVTDTQYF.

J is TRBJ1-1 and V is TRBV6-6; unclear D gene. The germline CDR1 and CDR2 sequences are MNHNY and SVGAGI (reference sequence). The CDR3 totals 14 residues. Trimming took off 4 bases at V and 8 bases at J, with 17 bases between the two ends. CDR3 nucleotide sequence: TGTGCCAGCAGTTCTCGAAAAGGTGTCTCCGAAGCTTTCTTT. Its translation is CASSSRKGVSEAFF.

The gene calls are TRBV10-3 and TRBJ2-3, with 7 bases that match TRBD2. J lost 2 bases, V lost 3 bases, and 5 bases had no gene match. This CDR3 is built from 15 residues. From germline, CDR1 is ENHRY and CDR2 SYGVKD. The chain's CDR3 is CAISDGGSTTDTQYF. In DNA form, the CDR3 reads TGTGCCATCAGTGACGGCGGGAGTACCACAGATACGCAGTATTTT.

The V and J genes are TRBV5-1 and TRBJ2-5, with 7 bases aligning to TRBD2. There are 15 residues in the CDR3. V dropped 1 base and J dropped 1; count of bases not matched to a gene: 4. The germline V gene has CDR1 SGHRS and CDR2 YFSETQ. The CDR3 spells CASSLMTGGQETQYF. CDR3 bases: TGCGCCAGCAGCTTGATGACGGGGGGCCAAGAGACCCAGTACTTC.

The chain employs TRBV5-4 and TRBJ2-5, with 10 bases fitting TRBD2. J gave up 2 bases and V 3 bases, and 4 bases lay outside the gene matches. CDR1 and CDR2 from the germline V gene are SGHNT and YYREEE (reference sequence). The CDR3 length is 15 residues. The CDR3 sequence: CASSSKLAGQETQYF. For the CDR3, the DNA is TGTGCCAGCAGCTCCAAACTAGCGGGGCAAGAGACCCAGTACTTC.

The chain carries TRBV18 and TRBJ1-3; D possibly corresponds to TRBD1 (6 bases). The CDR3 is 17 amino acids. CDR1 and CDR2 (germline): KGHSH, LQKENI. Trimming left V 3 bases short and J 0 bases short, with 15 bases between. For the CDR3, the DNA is TGTGCCAGCTCACCCGAGGACAGCCGTATCTCTGGAAACACCATATATTTT. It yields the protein CASSPEDSRISGNTIYF. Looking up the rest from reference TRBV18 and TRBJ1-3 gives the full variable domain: NAGVMQNPRHLVRRRGQEARLRCSPMKGHSHVYWYRQLPEEGLKFMVYLQKENIIDESGMPKERFSAEFPKEGPSILRIQQVVRGDSAAYFCASSPEDSRISGNTIYFGEGSWLTVV.

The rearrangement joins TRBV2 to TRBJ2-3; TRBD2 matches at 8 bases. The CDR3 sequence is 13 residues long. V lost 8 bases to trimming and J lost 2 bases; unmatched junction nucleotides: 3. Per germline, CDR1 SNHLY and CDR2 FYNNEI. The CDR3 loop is CASGLASTDTQYF. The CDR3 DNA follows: TGTGCCAGCGGACTAGCCTCCACAGATACGCAGTATTTT. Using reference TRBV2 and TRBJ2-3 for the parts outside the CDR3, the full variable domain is EPEVTQTPSHQVTQMGQEVILRCVPISNHLYFYWYRQILGQKVEFLVSFYNNEISEKSEIFDDQFSVERPDGSNFTLKIRSTKLEDSAMYFCASGLASTDTQYFGPGTRLTVL.

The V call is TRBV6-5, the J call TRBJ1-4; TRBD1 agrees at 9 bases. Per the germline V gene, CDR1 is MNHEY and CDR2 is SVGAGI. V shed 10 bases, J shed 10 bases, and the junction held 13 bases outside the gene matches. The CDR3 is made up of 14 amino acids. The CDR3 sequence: CATRRTGEAGKLFF. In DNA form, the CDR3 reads TGTGCCACCAGAAGGACAGGGGAAGCCGGAAAACTGTTTTTT.

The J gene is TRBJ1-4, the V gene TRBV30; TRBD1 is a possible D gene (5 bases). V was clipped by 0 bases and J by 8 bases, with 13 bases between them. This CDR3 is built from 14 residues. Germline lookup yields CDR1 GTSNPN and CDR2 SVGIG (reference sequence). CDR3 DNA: TGTGCCTGGAGTGTCGGGACCGGGGAAGAAAAACTGTTTTTT. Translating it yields CAWSVGTGEEKLFF.

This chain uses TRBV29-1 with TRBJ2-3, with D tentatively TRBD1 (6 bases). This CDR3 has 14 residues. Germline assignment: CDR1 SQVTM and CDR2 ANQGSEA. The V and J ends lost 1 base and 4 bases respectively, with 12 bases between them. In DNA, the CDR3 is TGCAGCGTTGAAGTCCCGCAGGGGTCAGATACGCAGTATTTT. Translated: CSVEVPQGSDTQYF.

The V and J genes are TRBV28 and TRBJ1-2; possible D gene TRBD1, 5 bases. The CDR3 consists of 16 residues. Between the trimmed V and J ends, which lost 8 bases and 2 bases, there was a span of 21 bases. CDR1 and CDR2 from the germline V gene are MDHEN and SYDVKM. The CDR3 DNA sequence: TGTGCCAGCCGGACGGGACCCGTGTCGTCCAACTATGGCTACACCTTC. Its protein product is CASRTGPVSSNYGYTF.

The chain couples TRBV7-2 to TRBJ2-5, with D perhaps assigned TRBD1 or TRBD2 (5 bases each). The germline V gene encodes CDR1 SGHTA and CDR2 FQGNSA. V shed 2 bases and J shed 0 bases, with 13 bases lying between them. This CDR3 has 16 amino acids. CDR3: CASSLNGASYQETQYF. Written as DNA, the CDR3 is TGTGCCAGCAGCTTAAACGGGGCTTCGTACCAAGAGACCCAGTACTTC.

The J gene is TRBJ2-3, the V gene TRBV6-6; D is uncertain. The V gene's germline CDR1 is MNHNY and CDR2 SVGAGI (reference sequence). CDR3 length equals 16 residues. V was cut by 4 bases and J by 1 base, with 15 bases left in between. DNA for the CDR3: TGTGCCAGCAGTTTCCCCACGTCGGGTGGCACAGATACGCAGTATTTT. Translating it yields CASSFPTSGGTDTQYF.

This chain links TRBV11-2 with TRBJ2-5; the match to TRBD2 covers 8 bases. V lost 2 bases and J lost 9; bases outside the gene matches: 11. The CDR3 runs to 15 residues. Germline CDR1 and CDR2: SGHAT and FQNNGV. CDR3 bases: TGTGCCAGCAGCTTAAGTAGCGGGGCTTTAAAAGCCCAGTACTTC. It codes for CASSLSSGALKAQYF.